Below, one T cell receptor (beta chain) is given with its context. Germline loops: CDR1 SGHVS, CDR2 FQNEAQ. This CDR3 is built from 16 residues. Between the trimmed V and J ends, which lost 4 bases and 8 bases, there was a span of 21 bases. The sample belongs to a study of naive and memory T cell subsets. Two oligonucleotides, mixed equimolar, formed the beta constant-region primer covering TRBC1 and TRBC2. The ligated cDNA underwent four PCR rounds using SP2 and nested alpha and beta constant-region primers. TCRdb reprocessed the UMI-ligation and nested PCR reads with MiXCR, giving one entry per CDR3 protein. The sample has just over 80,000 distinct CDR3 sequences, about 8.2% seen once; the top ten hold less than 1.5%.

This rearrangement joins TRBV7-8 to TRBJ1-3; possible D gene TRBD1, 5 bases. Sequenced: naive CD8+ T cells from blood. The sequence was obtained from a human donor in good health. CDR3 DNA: TGTGCCAGCAGCTCCGCTGGGGCGCTGAGTATTGACACCATATATTTT. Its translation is CASSSAGALSIDTIYF.